This entry lists 8 T cell receptor beta chains sequenced from one sample in a study of blood T cells in healthy people across ages. Next came a second PCR, run for about 7 to 12 cycles, which used a sample-barcoded 5' primer along with a J-beta primer mix. TCRdb redid the calling of the 5' RACE reads with MiXCR, one entry per CDR3 protein. The sample yields roughly 500,000 distinct CDR3 sequences, roughly a quarter seen once. Sequenced sample: blood. The receptors come from a woman between 70 and 85 years old in good health.

This clonotype was observed a handful of times. The genes are TRBV5-1 and TRBJ2-3, with D perhaps matching TRBD2 (6 bases). The CDR3 contains 16 residues. The germline CDR1 and CDR2 sequences are SGHRS and YFSETQ. V was shortened by 0 bases and J by 3 bases, with 14 bases between the two germline ends. The CDR3 is CASSLAGLAETDTQYF. Here the CDR3 DNA reads TGCGCCAGCAGCTTGGCCGGATTAGCGGAGACAGATACGCAGTATTTT.

The rearrangement joins TRBV10-3 to TRBJ1-5; D is possibly TRBD1 (5 bases). Germline assignment: CDR1 ENHRY and CDR2 SYGVKD. Trimming removed 11 bases from V and 2 bases from J, with 19 bases in between. The CDR3 spans 15 residues. CDR3 protein: CAAAGGEGGNQPQHF. CDR3 nucleotides: TGTGCCGCCGCTGGAGGGGAAGGTGGCAATCAGCCCCAGCATTTT.

This clonotype was counted a few times. Given a much more abundant clone one base away, this may be a read error. J is TRBJ2-7 and V is TRBV5-1, with 10 bases matching TRBD1. The CDR3 runs to 14 residues. Germline V gives CDR1 SGHRS, CDR2 YFSETQ. The DNA of the CDR3 is TGCACCAGCAGCTCCGGGACAGGGGCCTACGAGCAGTACTTC. Protein product: CTSSSGTGAYEQYF.

This chain connects TRBV7-9 to TRBJ2-1, with 8 nucleotides matching TRBD2. Trimming took 5 bases from V and 7 from J; bases not matched to a gene: 7. This CDR3 region has 14 residues. The V gene's germline CDR1 is SEHNR and CDR2 FQNEAQ (reference sequence). The CDR3 DNA follows: TGTGCCAGCAGCCCGACTAGCGACGGGAATGAGCAGTTCTTC. Its protein product is CASSPTSDGNEQFF.

The J gene is TRBJ2-2, the V gene TRBV15; TRBD2 matches at 9 bases. Trimming at V came to 2 bases and at J to 5 bases, leaving 12 bases not matched to a gene. Germline V lookup: CDR1 LNHNV, CDR2 YYDKDF (reference sequence). The CDR3 is made up of 18 amino acids. The CDR3 bases are TGTGCCACCAGCAGACATAAAGGGACTAGCTTGTTGACCGGGGAGCTGTTTTTT. Its translation is CATSRHKGTSLLTGELFF.

The chain uses TRBV12-3 or TRBV12-4 and TRBJ1-5; 7 bases line up with TRBD1. V gave up 2 bases and J gave up 8 bases; unmatched junction bases: 9. The CDR3 loop spans 15 amino acids. The CDR3 coding sequence is TGTGCCAGCAGTTTATCAAGCCAGGGGGTCGAGCCCCAGCATTTT. Protein product: CASSLSSQGVEPQHF.

The chain recombines TRBV19 with TRBJ1-1; D is unclear. The CDR3 is 12 residues long. Trimming cost V 4 bases and J 2 bases, with 5 bases left between them. Germline CDR1 and CDR2: LNHDA and SQIVND (reference sequence). This chain's CDR3 is CASSNSNTEAFF. CDR3 sequence (DNA): TGTGCCAGTAGTAACAGCAACACTGAAGCTTTCTTT.

This clonotype was counted at least ten times. The gene calls are TRBV29-1 and TRBJ2-3; possible D gene TRBD2, 5 bases. The CDR3 length is 14 residues. CDR1 and CDR2 (germline): SQVTM, ANQGSEA. V lost 4 bases, J lost 0 bases, and 11 bases lay in between. The CDR3 protein is CSVAFRTSTDTQYF. The CDR3 region has the DNA TGCAGCGTTGCTTTTCGGACTAGCACAGATACGCAGTATTTT.